This T cell receptor (beta chain) was retrieved from a study of T cell changes during pregnancy in multiple sclerosis. CDR1 is SGHRS, CDR2 YFSETQ, per germline. There are 14 residues in the CDR3. V lost 2 bases, J lost 6 bases, and 1 base stayed unmatched. Some clones are missing from TCRdb's copy, which holds only in-frame ones; the method was immunoSEQ multiplex PCR. The table lists 60,000 to 75,000 clones, roughly 92% of them singletons. The sequencing here drew on CD8+ T cells from peripheral blood mononuclear cells, taken in the second trimester of pregnancy. The chain links TRBV5-1 to TRBJ2-2; 10 bases map to TRBD1. The receptor was derived from a female donor with multiple sclerosis, enrolled in a pregnancy study. The DNA for the CDR3 is TGCGCCAGCAGCTTTGGACAGGGGGCCGGGGAGCTGTTTTTT. Protein product: CASSFGQGAGELFF.